A single sample gave rise to the 21 T cell receptor beta chains below, sequenced in a study of spatial heterogeneity in lung cancer. Using its own MiXCR run on the 5' RACE reads, TCRdb lists one record per CDR3 protein. The sample gives about 100,000 distinct CDR3 sequences, 4.4% of which show up once; approximately 22% is in the top ten. General study results and limits: For expanded intratumoral alpha and beta TCRs, counts tracked tumor mutation counts.

Time point denoted: sample taken at primary tumor resection. Their target antigens are unknown. Specimen: lung tumor tissue, collected at surgery. The source of these receptors is a male donor with early-stage non-small cell lung cancer.

The sample holds many counts of this clonotype. The chain employs TRBV10-3 and TRBJ2-5; D is possibly TRBD2 (6 bases). CDR3 length: 15 amino acids. From germline, CDR1 is ENHRY and CDR2 SYGVKD. Deletions cut 3 bases from V and 4 bases from J, with 15 bases between. CDR3 DNA sequence: TGTGCCATCAGTGACTATAGCGGAGCTGGAGAGACCCAGTACTTC. Residues: CAISDYSGAGETQYF.

The chain is built from TRBV6-2 or TRBV6-3 and TRBJ2-2; 8 bases match TRBD2. Germline CDR1 is MNHEY and CDR2 is SVGEGT. The CDR3 totals 14 residues. Losses at the gene ends were 5 bases for V and 6 bases for J; bases not matched to a gene: 5. The DNA of the CDR3 is TGTGCCAGCAGTATCGGGAGGGGTCCCGGGGAGCTGTTTTTT. Residues: CASSIGRGPGELFF.

The rearrangement joins TRBV25-1 to TRBJ2-7, with a possible D match to TRBD2 (6 bases). The germline CDR1 and CDR2 sequences are MGHDK and SYGVNS. Trimming removed 3 bases from V and 3 bases from J, with 18 bases in between. The CDR3 spans 16 residues. CDR3 DNA sequence: TGTGCCAGCAGTGATCGTCCTGGGGAGGTTTTCTACGAGCAGTACTTC. The encoded protein is CASSDRPGEVFYEQYF.

In this sample, this clonotype turned up many times. V gene TRBV7-2 combines with J gene TRBJ1-3; D call uncertain. Germline-derived CDR1 and CDR2 are SGHTA and FQGNSA. CDR3 length: 15 amino acids. V gave up 5 bases and J gave up 0 bases, with 11 bases separating them. CDR3 in DNA: TGTGCCAGCAGCCCTAGGGTCCTCTCTGGAAACACCATATATTTT. Its translation is CASSPRVLSGNTIYF.

This clonotype appeared many times. The genes are TRBV20-1 and TRBJ2-1; D gene ambiguous. The germline gives CDR1 DFQATT, CDR2 SNEGSKA (reference sequence). This CDR3 spans 13 amino acids. The V end lost 3 bases, the J end lost 6 bases, and 12 bases lay between the germline ends. The CDR3 DNA is TGCAGTGCTAGCCCCGCCGGGCGCAATGAGCAGTTCTTC. Amino acid sequence: CSASPAGRNEQFF.

This clonotype has a handful of counts. The CDR3 reads CASSPPLPTGGVVYEQYF. For the CDR3, the DNA is TGTGCCAGCTCACCACCACTCCCCACGGGAGGAGTAGTCTACGAGCAGTACTTC. The chain links TRBV18 to TRBJ2-7; 7 nucleotides line up with TRBD2. Trimming removed 0 bases from V and 3 bases from J; junction bases left unmatched: 14. The germline CDR1 and CDR2 sequences are KGHSH and LQKENI. CDR3 length equals 18 residues.

This clonotype was counted many times. V usage is TRBV28 and J usage is TRBJ1-3; no definite D call. The ends were cut back, 3 bases at V and 0 bases at J, with 9 bases in the middle. CDR3 length: 15 residues. CDR1 and CDR2 (germline): MDHEN, SYDVKM. CDR3 residues: CASSFDLTSGNTIYF. CDR3 nucleotide sequence: TGTGCCAGCAGTTTCGACCTCACCTCTGGAAACACCATATATTTT.

This clonotype was detected a few times. V and J are TRBV3-1 and TRBJ2-2; D unresolved. Germline V gene data show CDR1 as LGHDT and CDR2 as YNNKEL (reference sequence). This CDR3 spans 13 amino acids. V lost 8 bases and J lost 3, with 10 bases in between. The DNA of the CDR3 is TGTGCCAGCCGAAGGGTGGACACCGGGGAGCTGTTTTTT. It encodes CASRRVDTGELFF. Full variable domain (remainder filled in from reference TRBV3-1 and TRBJ2-2): DTAVSQTPKYLVTQMGNDKSIKCEQNLGHDTMYWYKQDSKKFLKIMFSYNNKELIINETVPNRFSPKSPDKAHLNLHINSLELGDSAVYFCASRRVDTGELFFGEGSRLTVL.

The table lists this clonotype with many counts. The genes are TRBV10-3 and TRBJ2-1, with 11 bases aligning to TRBD2. The CDR3 totals 13 residues. V was pared by 10 bases and J by 12 bases, with 11 bases of the junction left unmatched. Germline CDR1 reads ENHRY; CDR2 reads SYGVKD. CDR3 amino acids: CATHSTSGTPQFF. CDR3 bases: TGTGCCACCCATTCGACTAGCGGGACCCCGCAGTTCTTC.

In this sample, this clonotype turned up a few times. The chain couples TRBV18 to TRBJ2-5; D call uncertain. The CDR3 runs 14 residues. The germline V gene has CDR1 KGHSH and CDR2 LQKENI. The V and J ends lost 0 bases and 2 bases respectively, with 7 bases between them. The CDR3 DNA is TGTGCCAGCTCACCACCGACTCGTCAAGAGACCCAGTACTTC. Translation gives CASSPPTRQETQYF.

This clonotype occurred many times. This chain uses TRBV20-1 with TRBJ2-7, with D perhaps matching TRBD1 or TRBD2 (5 bases each). The CDR3 runs to 12 residues. The germline V and J ends were trimmed by 8 bases and 0 bases, with 11 bases remaining between them. Per germline, CDR1 DFQATT and CDR2 SNEGSKA (reference sequence). CDR3: CSNRGTSYEQYF. The CDR3 DNA is TGCAGTAACCGGGGCACCTCCTACGAGCAGTACTTC.

The sample holds many counts of this clonotype. The chain has TRBV12-3 or TRBV12-4 and TRBJ2-7; D gene uncertain. V lost 7 bases to trimming and J lost 2 bases, with 15 bases between them. The CDR3 runs 14 residues. The CDR3 region is CASTPGIGAYEQYF. CDR3 coding DNA: TGTGCCAGCACCCCGGGCATTGGAGCCTACGAGCAGTACTTC.

This clonotype has ten or more counts. This sequence joins TRBV12-3 or TRBV12-4 and TRBJ1-6; D perhaps matches TRBD1 (5 bases). The CDR3 is 14 amino acids. Deletions cut 7 bases from V and 11 bases from J, with 18 bases between. The CDR3 nucleotides read TGTGCCAGCACCAAAACTGGGGGTGGAGCACCCCTCCACTTT. It specifies CASTKTGGGAPLHF.

Many counts were recorded for this clonotype. The chain combines TRBV5-6 with TRBJ1-1; no clear D gene. In germline, CDR1 is SGHDT, CDR2 YYEEEE. This CDR3 is built from 14 residues. The V and J ends lost 1 base and 0 bases respectively, with 7 bases between them. CDR3 residues: CASSLTLLNTEAFF. CDR3 DNA sequence: TGTGCCAGCAGCTTGACACTACTGAACACTGAAGCTTTCTTT.

This clonotype was seen at least ten times. This chain links TRBV5-1 with TRBJ2-7; D remains ambiguous. Trimming pared 0 bases from V and 3 bases from J, leaving 13 bases between. There are 15 residues in the CDR3. In germline, CDR1 is SGHRS, CDR2 YFSETQ. CDR3 amino acids: CASSLGPGSYYEQYF. CDR3 bases: TGCGCCAGCAGCTTGGGACCGGGTTCCTACTACGAGCAGTACTTC.

This clonotype was counted at least ten times. The chain uses TRBV5-6 and TRBJ2-3; D call uncertain. Germline V gene lookup returns CDR1 SGHDT and CDR2 YYEEEE. The CDR3 has 12 residues. The V gene lost 2 bases and the J gene lost 6 bases, with 7 bases spanning the gap. The DNA of the CDR3 is TGTGCCAGCAGCTTCCTAACCGATACGCAGTATTTT. It codes for CASSFLTDTQYF.

This clonotype was observed many times. The rearrangement joins TRBV9 to TRBJ2-2; D might be TRBD1 (6 bases). The CDR3 is 15 amino acids. Trimming stripped 4 bases from V and 4 bases from J, with 14 bases between. In germline, CDR1 is SGDLS, CDR2 YYNGEE. Here the CDR3 reads CASSSRGSTTGELFF. The CDR3, as DNA: TGTGCCAGCAGCTCCAGGGGCAGTACCACCGGGGAGCTGTTTTTT.

This clonotype was observed at least ten times. The chain uses TRBV7-2 and TRBJ2-1, with TRBD2 matching 8 bases. Germline trimming cut 8 bases from V and 2 bases from J; bases unmatched to any gene: 20. There are 19 residues in the CDR3. Per germline, CDR1 SGHTA and CDR2 FQGNSA. CDR3 in amino acids: CASSPTSEAREPTYNEQFF. The DNA of the CDR3 is TGTGCCAGCTCCCCGACTAGCGAGGCCCGCGAACCGACCTACAATGAGCAGTTCTTC.

This clonotype was detected ten times or more. V is TRBV11-1 and J is TRBJ2-2; 7 nucleotides match TRBD1. The germline V gene encodes CDR1 SGHAT and CDR2 FQDESV (reference sequence). The CDR3 covers 14 residues. V gave up 5 bases and J gave up 5 bases; unmatched junction bases: 5. This chain's CDR3 is CASSRWDRTGELFF. DNA for the CDR3: TGTGCCAGCAGCAGATGGGACAGAACCGGGGAGCTGTTTTTT.

The chain joins TRBV11-2 to TRBJ2-7, with no clear D. The CDR3 spans 14 residues. The germline gives CDR1 SGHAT, CDR2 FQNNGV. V was cut by 7 bases and J by 2 bases, with 15 bases left in between. CDR3: CASTTAPGAYEQYF. CDR3 DNA: TGTGCCAGCACAACGGCGCCCGGCGCCTACGAGCAGTACTTC.

This clonotype was counted ten times or more. The chain employs TRBV11-1 and TRBJ2-1; TRBD1 is a possible D gene (5 bases). Germline V gene lookup returns CDR1 SGHAT and CDR2 FQDESV (reference sequence). The CDR3 is made up of 14 amino acids. V lost 0 bases and J 12 bases, leaving 15 bases between the germline ends. CDR3 coding DNA: TGTGCCAGCAGCTTAGCCTACAAGTTTCAGGGGCAGTTCTTC. This codes for CASSLAYKFQGQFF.